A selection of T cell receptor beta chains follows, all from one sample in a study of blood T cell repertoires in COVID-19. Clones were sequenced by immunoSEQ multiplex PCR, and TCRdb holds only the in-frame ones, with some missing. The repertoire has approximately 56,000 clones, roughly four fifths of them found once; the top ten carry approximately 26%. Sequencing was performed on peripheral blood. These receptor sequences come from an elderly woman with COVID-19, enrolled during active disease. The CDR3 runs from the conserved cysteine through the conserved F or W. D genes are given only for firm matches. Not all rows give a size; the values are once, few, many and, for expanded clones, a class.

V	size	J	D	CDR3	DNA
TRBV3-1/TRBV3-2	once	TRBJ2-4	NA	CASSQRGVTNIQYF	TGTGCCAGCAGCCAGCGGGGAGTAACAAACATTCAGTACTTC
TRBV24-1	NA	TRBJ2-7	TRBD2	CATRDQREETYEQYF	TGTGCCACCAGGGATCAGCGGGAGGAGACCTACGAGCAGTACTTC
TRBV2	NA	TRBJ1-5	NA	CASNWEGMAQPQHF	TGTGCCAGCAACTGGGAGGGGATGGCTCAGCCCCAGCATTTT
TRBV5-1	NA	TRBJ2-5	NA	CASSLSGARQETQYF	TGCGCCAGCAGCTTGTCTGGGGCCAGGCAAGAGACCCAGTACTTC
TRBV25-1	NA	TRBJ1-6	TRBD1	CASSENRGLSSPLHF	TGTGCCAGCAGTGAAAACAGGGGGCTGAGTTCACCCCTCCACTTT
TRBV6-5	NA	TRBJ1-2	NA	CASSGQLMYGYTF	TGTGCCAGCAGCGGACAGCTTATGTATGGCTACACCTTC
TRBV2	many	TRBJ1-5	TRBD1	CASSAQGAPNQPQHF	TGTGCCAGCAGTGCACAGGGGGCCCCCAATCAGCCCCAGCATTTT
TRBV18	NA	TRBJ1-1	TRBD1	CASSPTGVNTEAFF	TGTGCCAGCTCACCTACAGGGGTGAACACTGAAGCTTTCTTT
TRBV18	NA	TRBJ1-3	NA	CASSPAGSSGNTIYF	TGTGCCAGCTCACCGGCAGGAAGCTCTGGAAACACCATATATTTT
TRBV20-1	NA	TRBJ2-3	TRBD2	CSASKRGGPDTQYF	TGCAGTGCTAGTAAGCGGGGGGGGCCAGATACGCAGTATTTT
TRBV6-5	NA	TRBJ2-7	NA	CASSRVRDNNEQYF	TGTGCCAGCAGTCGAGTCCGGGACAATAACGAGCAGTACTTC
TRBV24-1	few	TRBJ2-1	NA	CATSDLQKDNGREGWYNEQFF	TGTGCCACCAGTGATTTGCAAAAAGACAATGGAAGAGAGGGATGGTACAATGAGCAGTTCTTC
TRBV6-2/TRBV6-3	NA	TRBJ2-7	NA	CASSNVAGYEQYF	TGTGCCAGCAGCAACGTCGCAGGCTACGAGCAGTACTTC
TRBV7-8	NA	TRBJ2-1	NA	CASSSSSYNEQFF	TGTGCCAGCAGCTCCTCTAGCTACAATGAGCAGTTCTTC
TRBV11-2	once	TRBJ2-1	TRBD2	CASTKYEVAGLIDEQFF	TGTGCCAGCACCAAGTACGAAGTAGCGGGACTTATCGATGAGCAGTTCTTC
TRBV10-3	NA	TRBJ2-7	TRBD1	CAISGTGGNEQYF	TGTGCCATCAGTGGGACAGGGGGTAACGAGCAGTACTTC
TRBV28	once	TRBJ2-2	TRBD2	CASSSWPGLAANTGELFF	TGTGCCAGCAGTTCCTGGCCGGGACTAGCGGCGAACACCGGGGAGCTGTTTTTT
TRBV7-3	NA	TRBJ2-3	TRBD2	CASSLGTSYSTDTQYF	TGTGCCAGCAGCTTAGGGACTAGCTATTCTACAGATACGCAGTATTTT
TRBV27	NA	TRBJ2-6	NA	CASSLWGGPGSGANVLTF	TGTGCCAGCAGTTTATGGGGGGGGCCGGGCTCTGGGGCCAACGTCCTGACTTTC
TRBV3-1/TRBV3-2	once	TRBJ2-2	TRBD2	CASSLPSGRGELFF	TGTGCCAGCAGCCTTCCTAGCGGGCGCGGGGAGCTGTTTTTT
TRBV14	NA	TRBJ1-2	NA	CASSRSGSRDGYTF	TGTGCCAGCAGCCGTTCAGGGTCCAGGGATGGCTACACCTTC
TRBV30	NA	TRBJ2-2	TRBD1	CAWSSQGATGELFF	TGTGCCTGGAGTTCTCAGGGGGCGACCGGGGAGCTGTTTTTT
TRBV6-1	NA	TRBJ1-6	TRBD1	CASSELGTGNSPLHF	TGTGCCAGCAGTGAGCTTGGGACAGGGAATTCACCCCTCCACTTT
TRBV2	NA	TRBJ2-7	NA	CASSFRDGSSYEQYF	TGTGCCAGCAGCTTCCGGGACGGGAGCTCCTACGAGCAGTACTTC
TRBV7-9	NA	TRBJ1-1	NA	CASRGAQGEGAFF	TGTGCCAGCAGAGGGGCACAGGGCGAGGGAGCTTTCTTT
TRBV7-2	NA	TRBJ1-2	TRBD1	CASSLGTGATDGYTF	TGTGCCAGCAGCTTAGGGACAGGGGCCACTGATGGCTACACCTTC
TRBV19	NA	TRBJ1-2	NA	CASKNRASYTF	TGTGCCAGTAAAAACAGGGCGAGCTACACCTTC
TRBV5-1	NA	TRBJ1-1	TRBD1	CASSLGGQGRGEAFF	TGCGCCAGCAGCTTGGGGGGACAGGGGCGCGGAGAAGCTTTCTTT
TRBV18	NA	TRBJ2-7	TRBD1	CASSPRQGTYEQYF	TGTGCCAGCTCACCTAGACAGGGAACCTACGAGCAGTACTTC
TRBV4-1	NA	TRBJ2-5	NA	CASSTGLQETQYF	TGCGCCAGCAGCACAGGGCTTCAAGAGACCCAGTACTTC
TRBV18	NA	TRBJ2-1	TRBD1	CASSSRQGVSSNEQFF	TGTGCCAGCTCAAGCAGACAGGGGGTTTCTAGCAATGAGCAGTTCTTC
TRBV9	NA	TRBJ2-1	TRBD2	CASSQGLAAYNEQFF	TGTGCCAGCAGCCAAGGACTAGCGGCCTACAATGAGCAGTTCTTC
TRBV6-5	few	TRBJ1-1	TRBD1	CASRPSRQGSTEAFF	TGTGCCAGCAGACCTTCCCGACAGGGAAGCACTGAAGCTTTCTTT
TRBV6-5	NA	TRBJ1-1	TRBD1	CASSYSDREVTEAFF	TGTGCCAGCAGTTACTCGGACAGGGAAGTCACTGAAGCTTTCTTT
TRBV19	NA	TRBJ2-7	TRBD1	CASSPAPGQGVREQYF	TGTGCCAGTAGTCCCGCCCCCGGACAGGGGGTTAGGGAGCAGTACTTC
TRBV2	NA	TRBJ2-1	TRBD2	CASSRLADNEQFF	TGTGCCAGCAGTCGACTAGCGGACAATGAGCAGTTCTTC
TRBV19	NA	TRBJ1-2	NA	CASSIASTRGYGYTF	TGTGCCAGTAGTATAGCCTCCACCAGGGGCTATGGCTACACCTTC
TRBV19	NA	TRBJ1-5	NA	CASSDGGTASNQPQHF	TGTGCCAGTAGTGATGGGGGGACGGCTAGCAATCAGCCCCAGCATTTT
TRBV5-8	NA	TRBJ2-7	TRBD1	CASSLTGDEQYF	TGTGCCAGCAGCCTGACAGGGGACGAGCAGTACTTC
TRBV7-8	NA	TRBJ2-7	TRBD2	CASSLGGGRASVYEQYF	TGTGCCAGCAGCCTCGGCGGCGGGAGGGCCAGCGTATATGAGCAGTACTTC
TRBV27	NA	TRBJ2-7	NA	CASSRGPYEQYF	TGTGCCAGCAGTCGTGGGCCCTACGAGCAGTACTTC
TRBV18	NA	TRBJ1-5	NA	CASSLGDSSNQPQHF	TGTGCCAGCTCCCTAGGTGACAGTAGCAATCAGCCCCAGCATTTT
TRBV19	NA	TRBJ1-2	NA	CASSSRRANYGYTF	TGTGCCAGTAGTTCTCGTAGAGCTAACTATGGCTACACCTTC
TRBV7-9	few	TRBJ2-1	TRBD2	CASSPGGSPYNEQFF	TGTGCCAGCAGCCCCGGGGGGAGTCCCTACAATGAGCAGTTCTTC
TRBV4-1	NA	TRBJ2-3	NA	CASSQDLRSPSADTQYF	TGCGCCAGCAGCCAAGATTTACGAAGCCCAAGTGCAGATACGCAGTATTTT
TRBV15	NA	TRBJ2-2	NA	CATSSYRVSNTGELFF	TGTGCCACCAGCTCCTACAGGGTATCGAACACCGGGGAGCTGTTTTTT
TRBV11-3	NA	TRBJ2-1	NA	CASSGLTYNEQFF	TGTGCCAGCAGCGGCCTCACCTACAATGAGCAGTTCTTC
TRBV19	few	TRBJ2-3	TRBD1	CATSDRGFTDTQYF	TGTGCCACCTCTGACAGGGGGTTCACAGATACGCAGTATTTT
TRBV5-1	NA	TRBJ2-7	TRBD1	CASRTGTEKTNEQYF	TGCGCCAGCAGAACCGGGACAGAAAAAACGAACGAGCAGTACTTC
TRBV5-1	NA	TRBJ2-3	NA	CASSLAGESTDTQYF	TGCGCCAGCAGCTTGGCGGGAGAGAGCACAGATACGCAGTATTTT
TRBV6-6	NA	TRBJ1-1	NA	CASSRSLGLLTGDTEAFF	TGTGCCAGCAGTCGATCTTTGGGACTGCTTACTGGGGACACTGAAGCTTTCTTT
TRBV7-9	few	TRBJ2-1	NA	CASSLGGPSYNEQFF	TGTGCCAGCAGCTTAGGGGGGCCGTCCTACAATGAGCAGTTCTTC
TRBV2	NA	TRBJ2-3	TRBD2	CASSEVGLAGSAADTQYF	TGTGCCAGCAGTGAAGTGGGACTAGCGGGCTCTGCGGCAGATACGCAGTATTTT
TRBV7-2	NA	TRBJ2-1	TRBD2	CASSTLAGGLFF	TGTGCCAGCAGCACACTAGCGGGGGGGCTGTTCTTC